The present T cell receptor (beta chain) was sequenced within a study of blood T cell repertoires in COVID-19. Germline lookup yields CDR1 SGDLS and CDR2 YYNGEE. The ends were cut back, 3 bases at V and 6 bases at J, with 16 bases in the middle. There are 15 residues in the CDR3. This table comes from immunoSEQ multiplex PCR, and its TCRdb copy is limited to in-frame clones, with some not included. The table lists approximately 230,000 clones, about 89% of them singletons, with approximately 4.1% in the top ten. Specimen: PBMCs or T cells enriched from blood (not recorded which). The source of this sequence is a woman aged 25 to 39 who had recovered from COVID-19. The rearrangement joins TRBV9 to TRBJ2-1; D remains ambiguous. CDR3 amino acids: CASSEQLSPFNEQFF. The CDR3 bases are TGTGCCAGCAGCGAACAGTTGTCCCCCTTCAATGAGCAGTTCTTC.